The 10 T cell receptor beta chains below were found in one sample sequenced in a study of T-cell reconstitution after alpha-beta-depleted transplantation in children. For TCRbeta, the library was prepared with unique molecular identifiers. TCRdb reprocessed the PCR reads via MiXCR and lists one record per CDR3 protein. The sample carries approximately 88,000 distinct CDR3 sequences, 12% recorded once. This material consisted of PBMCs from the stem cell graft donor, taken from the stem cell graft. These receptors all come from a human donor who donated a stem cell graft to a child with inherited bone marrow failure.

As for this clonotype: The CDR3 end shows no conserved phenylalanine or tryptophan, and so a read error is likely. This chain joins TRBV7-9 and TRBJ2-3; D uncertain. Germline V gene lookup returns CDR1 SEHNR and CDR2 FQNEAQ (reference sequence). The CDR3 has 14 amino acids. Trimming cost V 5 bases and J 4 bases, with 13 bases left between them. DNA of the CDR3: TGTGCCAGCAGCCCAGTGAGGAGCCCAGATACGCAGTATGTT. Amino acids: CASSPVRSPDTQYV.

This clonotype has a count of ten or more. The CDR3: CASSPLAGGIGELFF. CDR3 sequence (DNA): TGTGCCAGCAGCCCCTTAGCGGGGGGCATCGGGGAGCTGTTTTTT. The chain uses TRBV5-4 and TRBJ2-2, with 10 nucleotides matching TRBD2. Germline trimming cut 4 bases from V and 7 bases from J; bases unmatched to any gene: 7. Germline lookup yields CDR1 SGHNT and CDR2 YYREEE (reference sequence). CDR3 size: 15 residues.

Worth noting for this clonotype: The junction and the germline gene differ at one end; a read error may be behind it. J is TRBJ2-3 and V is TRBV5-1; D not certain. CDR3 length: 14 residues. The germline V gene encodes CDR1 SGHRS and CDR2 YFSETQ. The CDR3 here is CASSLGTITDTQNF. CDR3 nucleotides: TGCGCCAGCAGCTTGGGGACCATCACAGATACGCAGAATTTT. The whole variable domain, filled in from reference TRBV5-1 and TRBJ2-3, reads KAGVTQTPRYLIKTRGQQVTLSCSPISGHRSVSWYQQTPGQGLQFLFEYFSETQRNKGNFPGRFSGRQFSNSRSEMNVSTLELGDSALYLCASSLGTITDTQNFGPGTRLTVL.

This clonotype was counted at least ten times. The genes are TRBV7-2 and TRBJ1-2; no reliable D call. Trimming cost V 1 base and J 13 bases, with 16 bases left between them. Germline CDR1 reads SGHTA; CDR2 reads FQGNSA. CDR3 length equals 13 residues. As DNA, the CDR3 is TGTGCCAGCAGCTTAGGGACGGATTGGTCGGGCACCTTC. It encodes CASSLGTDWSGTF.

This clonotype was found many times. The CDR3 sequence is CASSPGWAIQYF. CDR3 nucleotides: TGTGCCAGCAGTCCGGGCTGGGCCATTCAGTACTTC. The genes are TRBV6-6 and TRBJ2-4; D remains ambiguous. This CDR3 is 12 amino acids long. V lost 5 bases to trimming and J lost 9 bases, with 11 bases between them. The germline V gene encodes CDR1 MNHNY and CDR2 SVGAGI (reference sequence).

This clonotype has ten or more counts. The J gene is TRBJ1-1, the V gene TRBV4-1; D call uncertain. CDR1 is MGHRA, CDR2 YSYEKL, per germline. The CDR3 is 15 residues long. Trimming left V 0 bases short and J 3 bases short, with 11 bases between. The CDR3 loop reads CASSQEQNHHTEAFF. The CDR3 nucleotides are TGCGCCAGCAGCCAAGAACAGAACCATCACACTGAAGCTTTCTTT.

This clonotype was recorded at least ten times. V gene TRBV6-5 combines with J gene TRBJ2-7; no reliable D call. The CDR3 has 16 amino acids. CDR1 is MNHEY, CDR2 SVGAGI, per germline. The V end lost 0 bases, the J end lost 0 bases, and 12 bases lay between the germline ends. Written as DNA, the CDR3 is TGTGCCAGCAGTTACTCGGGCAGGATGAGCTCCTACGAGCAGTACTTC. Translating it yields CASSYSGRMSSYEQYF.

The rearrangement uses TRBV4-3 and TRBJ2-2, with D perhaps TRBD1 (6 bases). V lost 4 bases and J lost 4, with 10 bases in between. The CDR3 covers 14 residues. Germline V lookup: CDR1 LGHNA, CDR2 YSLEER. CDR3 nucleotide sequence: TGCGCCAGCAGCCGGACAGACTTCACCGGGGAGCTGTTTTTT. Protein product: CASSRTDFTGELFF.

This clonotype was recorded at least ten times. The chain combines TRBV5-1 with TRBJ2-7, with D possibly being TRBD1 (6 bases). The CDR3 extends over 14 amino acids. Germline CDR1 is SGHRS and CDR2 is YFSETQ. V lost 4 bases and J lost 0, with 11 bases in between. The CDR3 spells CASSLQGSSYEQYF. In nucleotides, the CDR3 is TGCGCCAGCAGCCTACAGGGTTCCTCCTACGAGCAGTACTTC.

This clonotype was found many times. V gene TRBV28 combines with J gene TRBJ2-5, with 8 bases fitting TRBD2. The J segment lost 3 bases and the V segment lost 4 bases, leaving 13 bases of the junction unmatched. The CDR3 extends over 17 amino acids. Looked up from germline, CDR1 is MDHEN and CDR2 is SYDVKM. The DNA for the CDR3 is TGTGCCAGCAGTTGGTTTAGTCGGCGGGAGGTGAAAGAGACCCAGTACTTC. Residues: CASSWFSRREVKETQYF.